Listed here are 14 T cell receptor beta chains from one sample, sequenced in a study of T cells in Graves' hyperthyroidism and ophthalmopathy. Researchers took RNA transcripts and amplified the TCR beta CDR3 regions from them. First-round RT-PCR with HTBI primers amplified the TCR CDR3 region. TCRdb recomputed calls from the multiplex PCR reads with MiXCR, one row per CDR3 protein. The sample consists of around 690,000 distinct CDR3 sequences, 20% to 25% of them appearing once. Specimen: blood. The receptors were gathered from a young man with Graves' ophthalmopathy.

V and J are TRBV4-3 and TRBJ1-6; D is unresolved. Germline CDR1 is LGHNA and CDR2 is YSLEER. Trimming removed 0 bases at V and 7 bases at J, with 10 bases between. The CDR3 spans 15 residues. CDR3: CASSQDLFENSPLHF. In nucleotides, the CDR3 is TGCGCCAGCAGCCAAGATCTCTTTGAAAATTCACCCCTCCACTTT.

This clonotype was counted many times. CDR3 protein: CASSGSSKETQYF. Here the CDR3 DNA reads TGTGCCAGCAGTGGATCATCGAAAGAGACCCAGTACTTC. The V gene is TRBV2, the J gene TRBJ2-5; the D is unclear. This CDR3 region has 13 residues. V was clipped by 4 bases and J by 3 bases, with 9 bases between them. The V gene's germline CDR1 is SNHLY and CDR2 FYNNEI.

The J gene is TRBJ1-1, the V gene TRBV10-3; D might be TRBD1 (5 bases). This CDR3 comprises 13 residues. V lost 2 bases and J lost 5, with 9 bases in between. From germline, CDR1 is ENHRY and CDR2 SYGVKD. Written as DNA, the CDR3 is TGTGCCATCAGTGAGGGGGCTGAAACTGAAGCTTTCTTT. It yields the protein CAISEGAETEAFF.

As regards this clonotype: This sequence may be a read error, since a much larger clone differs from it by one base. The V gene is TRBV12-3 or TRBV12-4, the J gene TRBJ2-7, with unresolved D. This CDR3 is 13 amino acids long. This chain's CDR3 is CASSLSLSYGQYF. DNA for the CDR3: TGTGCCAGCAGTTTAAGCCTATCCTACGGGCAGTACTTC.

This clonotype was observed a few times. The chain's CDR3 is CASFKPPETGTGELFF. Written as DNA, the CDR3 is TGTGCCAGCTTTAAGCCCCCGGAGACAGGGACCGGGGAGCTGTTTTTT. The chain uses TRBV18 and TRBJ2-2, with 7 bases aligning to TRBD1. Trimming at V came to 7 bases and at J to 5 bases, leaving 13 bases not matched to a gene. Per germline, CDR1 KGHSH and CDR2 LQKENI. The CDR3 runs 16 residues.

A word on this clonotype: Just one base apart from a much larger clone, this may be a read error. The V call is TRBV6-2 or TRBV6-3, the J call TRBJ1-1, with a tentative D call TRBD1 (5 bases). Per germline, CDR1 MNHEY and CDR2 SVGEGT. The CDR3 is made up of 15 amino acids. This CDR3 is CASSSLDSLWTESFF. CDR3 coding DNA: TGTGCCAGCAGTTCTCTTGACAGCCTTTGGACTGAATCTTTCTTT.

This clonotype was seen repeatedly, ten times or more. V is TRBV6-1 and J is TRBJ2-7; tentatively, D is TRBD1 (6 bases). Germline CDR1 is MNHNS and CDR2 is SASEGT. CDR3 length: 16 residues. V dropped 4 bases and J dropped 0 bases, with 16 bases sitting between them. The DNA of the CDR3 is TGTGCCAGCAGTGGCCCCGGACAGAGAGGCTCCTACGAGCAGTACTTC. This sequence encodes CASSGPGQRGSYEQYF.

This clonotype was observed a handful of times. The genes are TRBV4-3 and TRBJ1-2, with D perhaps TRBD1 (6 bases). Trimming took off 0 bases at V and 3 bases at J, with 11 bases between the two ends. Per germline, CDR1 LGHNA and CDR2 YSLEER. The length of the CDR3 is 15 residues. The DNA for the CDR3 is TGCGCCAGCAGCCAAGAGGGGACAACCTACTATGGCTACACCTTC. Translated, it gives CASSQEGTTYYGYTF.

J is TRBJ2-1 and V is TRBV19; 8 bases match TRBD2. CDR3 length equals 16 residues. Germline V gene data show CDR1 as LNHDA and CDR2 as SQIVND (reference sequence). Trimming at V came to 3 bases and at J to 7 bases, leaving 11 bases not matched to a gene. Written as DNA, the CDR3 is TGTGCCAGTAGTATCCGTGGCGGGAGGCTTCTGAATGAGCAGTTCTTC. Amino acids: CASSIRGGRLLNEQFF.

The rearrangement uses TRBV28 and TRBJ1-5; D possibly corresponds to TRBD1 (5 bases). The CDR3 has 14 amino acids. Germline CDR1 reads MDHEN; CDR2 reads SYDVKM. The V and J ends lost 7 bases and 7 bases respectively, with 17 bases between them. The CDR3 sequence is CASTPLGVRQPQHF. CDR3 bases: TGTGCCAGCACCCCTTTGGGGGTAAGACAGCCCCAGCATTTT.

The chain carries TRBV10-3 and TRBJ1-2, with D perhaps TRBD1 (5 bases). Trimming removed 2 bases at V and 4 bases at J, with 11 bases between. CDR3 length equals 14 residues. From germline, CDR1 is ENHRY and CDR2 SYGVKD. CDR3 region: CAISERSGTYGYTF. CDR3 nucleotides: TGTGCCATCAGTGAGAGGTCAGGGACCTATGGCTACACCTTC.

This clonotype was observed at least ten times. This rearrangement joins TRBV20-1 to TRBJ1-1, with unresolved D. There are 14 residues in the CDR3. Trimming took off 4 bases at V and 1 base at J, with 13 bases between the two ends. In germline, CDR1 is DFQATT, CDR2 SNEGSKA (reference sequence). CDR3 residues: CSATRPRGNTEAFF. Here the CDR3 DNA reads TGCAGTGCTACCCGTCCACGGGGGAACACTGAAGCTTTCTTT.

This clonotype was detected only once. The chain is built from TRBV6-2 or TRBV6-3 and TRBJ1-6; TRBD1 aligns across 9 bases. This CDR3 has 15 residues. Losses at the gene ends were 2 bases for V and 8 bases for J; bases not matched to a gene: 4. CDR1 and CDR2 from the germline V gene are MNHEY and SVGEGT. CDR3: CASSYRQGEYSPLHF. CDR3 DNA sequence: TGTGCCAGCAGTTACCGACAGGGGGAATATTCACCCCTCCACTTT.

The rearrangement joins TRBV2 to TRBJ2-3; 11 bases line up with TRBD2. CDR1 and CDR2 from the germline V gene are SNHLY and FYNNEI. Germline trimming cut 7 bases from V and 4 bases from J; bases unmatched to any gene: 7. The CDR3 sequence is 15 residues long. The CDR3 region has the DNA TGTGCCAGCACCGCGACTAGCGGGAACGCAGATACGCAGTATTTT. Translation: CASTATSGNADTQYF.